This entry features one TCR beta chain sequence. Its recognized antigen is unknown. Base-call qualities are not available, and no considerably larger clone is one nucleotide away. The data were taken from a study of CD8 T cells in Susac syndrome (dated by TCRdb to between 2018 and 2021). In the study overall: Of the Susac syndrome patients who were sequenced, eight were in clinical remission while roughly six had clinically active disease. At blood withdrawal, Susac syndrome patients were therapy-naive, treated with corticosteroids (with IVIg additionally given to some), or treated with IVIg alone. CD8+ T cell repertoire clonality was compared between 12 healthy donors, approximately 14 Susac syndrome patients and some 15 multiple sclerosis patients. The study used repertoire sequencing to test whether antigen drove CD8+ T cell activation and differentiation in Susac syndrome.

CDR1 and CDR2 are read off the germline V gene (reference sequence) as DFQATT and SNEGSKA. Deletion took 2 bases off V and 1 base off J, with a span of 11 bases between the germline ends. The CDR3, from cysteine to phenylalanine, totals 14 residues. The entry retains the CDR3 DNA only, 42 bases that are in frame from base 1. RNA was extracted with the RNeasy kit and about 0.5 to 1 ug was reverse transcribed using random hexamers. TCR beta CDR3 regions were amplified with the immunoSEQ multiplex PCR assay covering 54 Vbeta and 13 Jbeta segments. To correct PCR amplification bias, a synthetic template baseline was used for both primer optimization and computational correction. Under the source paper's analysis protocol: Reads were annotated to V, D and J genes per IMGT and analyzed with immunoSEQ Analyzer, keeping only productive sequences. Clonality was calculated as one minus the Shannon entropy normalized by log2 of the number of productive unique sequences. For each patient and control, public and private clones were evaluated within the 100 most prevalent clones. Clones were defined as Susac-specific if absent from the healthy and MS cohorts, from roughly 1,100 published viral clones and from other ImmuneACCESS disease sequences. Using fastp trimming at Q25 and MiXCR clonotype assembly, TCRdb reanalyzed the public sequencing data and kept in-frame beta chains. Each record represents a unique CDR3 protein, reported with the most common genes and DNA among its rows. TCRdb's processing, not the authors', yielded these V and J calls. In all, the sample holds fewer than 85,000 distinct CDR3 sequences, and roughly 94% of those were seen once. Jointly, the top ten make up 0.52% of the sample.

Results the study describes overall, beyond this receptor: The study acknowledged that relatively few individuals were included in the TCR sequencing and HLA analysis. Looking at Susac-specific public clones, the researchers identified fewer than 20 in the total CD8+ repertoire and a few in the CD8+ TEMRA repertoire. Clonal expansion was seen in Susac syndrome CD8+ repertoires, peaking in CD8+ TEMRA cells and being greater in clinically active patients than in remitting ones.

High-throughput TCR beta sequencing profiled peripheral blood CD8+ and CD4+ T cells from healthy donors, Susac syndrome patients and multiple sclerosis patients. The Susac syndrome patients fulfilled recently defined diagnostic criteria for either definite or probable disease. CD8+ TEMRA cells were enriched by FACS, while bulk CD8+ and CD4+ T cells were purified by magnetic negative isolation. Blood was drawn into EDTA tubes, processed within 24 hours, and PBMCs were isolated by density gradient centrifugation. PBMCs intended for TCR sequencing were cryopreserved in liquid nitrogen and thawed later in a water bath at 37 degrees C. The sorted or isolated CD4+, CD8+ and CD8+ TEMRA cells reached a purity of at least 90%.

The TCR was taken from a human donor with Susac syndrome. The V gene is TRBV20-1 and the J gene is TRBJ1-1; no D segment can be confidently identified. Specimen: CD8+ T cells from PBMCs. The bases read TGCAGTGCTAGAAAGCGATCGGAGAACACTGAAGCTTTCTTT. Its protein product is CSARKRSENTEAFF.